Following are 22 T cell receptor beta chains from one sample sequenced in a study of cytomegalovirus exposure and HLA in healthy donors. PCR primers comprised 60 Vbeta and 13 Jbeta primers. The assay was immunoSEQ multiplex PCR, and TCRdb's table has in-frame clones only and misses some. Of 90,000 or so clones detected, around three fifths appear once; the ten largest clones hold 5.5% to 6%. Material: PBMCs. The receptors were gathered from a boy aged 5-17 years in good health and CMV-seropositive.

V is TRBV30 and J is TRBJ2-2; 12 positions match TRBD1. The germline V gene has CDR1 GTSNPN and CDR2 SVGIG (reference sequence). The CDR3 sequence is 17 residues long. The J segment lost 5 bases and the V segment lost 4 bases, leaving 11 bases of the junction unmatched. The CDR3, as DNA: TGTGCCTGGACACTCGGGACAGGGGGCGCAGGGACCGGGGAGCTGTTTTTT. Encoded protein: CAWTLGTGGAGTGELFF.

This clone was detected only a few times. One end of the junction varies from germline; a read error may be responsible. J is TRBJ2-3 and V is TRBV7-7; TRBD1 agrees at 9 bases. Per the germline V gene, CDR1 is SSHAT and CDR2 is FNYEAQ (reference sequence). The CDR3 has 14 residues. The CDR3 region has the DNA TGTGCTAGCAGCCCTGACAGGGGGACAGATACGCAGTATTTT. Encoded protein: CASSPDRGTDTQYF.

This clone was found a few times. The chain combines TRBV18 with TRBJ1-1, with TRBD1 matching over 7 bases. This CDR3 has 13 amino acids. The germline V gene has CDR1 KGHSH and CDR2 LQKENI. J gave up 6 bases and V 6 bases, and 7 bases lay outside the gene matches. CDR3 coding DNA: TGTGCCAGCTCTCCTAACAGGGGTGCTGAAGCTTTCTTT. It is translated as CASSPNRGAEAFF.

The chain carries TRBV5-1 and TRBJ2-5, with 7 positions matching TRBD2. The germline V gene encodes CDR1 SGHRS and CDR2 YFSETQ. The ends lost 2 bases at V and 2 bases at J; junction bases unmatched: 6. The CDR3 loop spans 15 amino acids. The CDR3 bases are TGCGCCAGCAGCTTAAGCGGGGTGGGGCAAGAGACCCAGTACTTC. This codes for CASSLSGVGQETQYF.

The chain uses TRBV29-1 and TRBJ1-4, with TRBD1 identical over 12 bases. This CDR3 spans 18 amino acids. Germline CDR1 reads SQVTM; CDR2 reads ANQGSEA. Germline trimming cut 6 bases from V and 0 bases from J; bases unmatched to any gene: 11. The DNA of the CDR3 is TGCAGCGTCCCCGGGGACAGGGGGCTTGGGTCAACTAATGAAAAACTGTTTTTT. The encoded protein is CSVPGDRGLGSTNEKLFF.

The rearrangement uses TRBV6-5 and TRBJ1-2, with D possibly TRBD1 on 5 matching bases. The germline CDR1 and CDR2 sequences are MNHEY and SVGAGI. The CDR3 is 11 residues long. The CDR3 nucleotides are TGTGCTACGGGGGGGTCCAATGGCTACACCTTC. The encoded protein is CATGGSNGYTF.

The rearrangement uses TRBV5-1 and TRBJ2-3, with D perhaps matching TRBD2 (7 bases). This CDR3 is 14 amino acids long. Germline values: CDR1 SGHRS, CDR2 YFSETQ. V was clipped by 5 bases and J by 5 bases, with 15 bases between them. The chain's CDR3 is CASRNGGPEDTQYF. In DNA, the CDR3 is TGCGCCAGCAGAAACGGGGGGCCCGAAGATACGCAGTATTTT.

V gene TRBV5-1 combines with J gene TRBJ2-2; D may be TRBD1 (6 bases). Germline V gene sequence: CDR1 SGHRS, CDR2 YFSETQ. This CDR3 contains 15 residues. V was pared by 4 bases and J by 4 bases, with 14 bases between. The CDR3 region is CASSIGTLGTGELFF. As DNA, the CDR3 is TGCGCCAGCAGCATAGGGACATTAGGCACCGGGGAGCTGTTTTTT.

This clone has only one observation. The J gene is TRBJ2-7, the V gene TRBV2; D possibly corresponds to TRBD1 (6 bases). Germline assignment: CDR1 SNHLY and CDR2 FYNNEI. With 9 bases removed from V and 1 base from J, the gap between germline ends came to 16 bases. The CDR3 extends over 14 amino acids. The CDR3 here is CARRQAPGSYEQYF. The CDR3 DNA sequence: TGTGCCAGGAGACAGGCGCCTGGGTCCTACGAGCAGTACTTC.

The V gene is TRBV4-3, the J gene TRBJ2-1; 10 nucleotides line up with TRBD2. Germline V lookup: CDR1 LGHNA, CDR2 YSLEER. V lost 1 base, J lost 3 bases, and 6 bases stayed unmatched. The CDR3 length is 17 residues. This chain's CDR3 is CASSQGFRLAGYNEQFF. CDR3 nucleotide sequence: TGCGCCAGCAGCCAAGGGTTTCGACTAGCGGGCTACAATGAGCAGTTCTTC.

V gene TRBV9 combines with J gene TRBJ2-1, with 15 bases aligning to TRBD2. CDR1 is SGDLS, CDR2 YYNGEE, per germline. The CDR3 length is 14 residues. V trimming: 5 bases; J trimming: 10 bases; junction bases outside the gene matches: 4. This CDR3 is CASSAGTSGGEQFF. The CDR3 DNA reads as TGTGCCAGCAGTGCCGGGACTAGCGGGGGGGAGCAGTTCTTC.

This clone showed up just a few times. The CDR3, as DNA: TGTGCCAGTAACGGCAGGGCGGCTTCACCCCTCCACTTT. The encoded protein is CASNGRAASPLHF. The chain couples TRBV19 to TRBJ1-6; tentatively, D is TRBD1 (5 bases). V was trimmed by 7 bases and J by 9 bases, leaving 13 bases between them. Germline-derived CDR1 and CDR2 are LNHDA and SQIVND (reference sequence). The CDR3 runs 13 residues.

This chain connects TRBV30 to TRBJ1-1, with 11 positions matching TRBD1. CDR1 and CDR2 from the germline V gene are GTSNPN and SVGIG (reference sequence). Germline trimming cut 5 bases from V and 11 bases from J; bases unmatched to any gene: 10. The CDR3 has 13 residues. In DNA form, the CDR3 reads TGTGCCTGGGGGACAGGGGGTTTGGGAGGGGCTTTCTTT. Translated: CAWGTGGLGGAFF.

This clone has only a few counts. The CDR3 DNA follows: TGCGCCAGCAGCTTCTCTACAGGGGGCGGAGAGACCCAGTACTTC. It yields the protein CASSFSTGGGETQYF. The gene calls are TRBV5-1 and TRBJ2-5; the match to TRBD1 covers 9 bases. The CDR3 covers 15 residues. J gave up 4 bases and V 2 bases, and 6 bases lay outside the gene matches. The germline gives CDR1 SGHRS, CDR2 YFSETQ.

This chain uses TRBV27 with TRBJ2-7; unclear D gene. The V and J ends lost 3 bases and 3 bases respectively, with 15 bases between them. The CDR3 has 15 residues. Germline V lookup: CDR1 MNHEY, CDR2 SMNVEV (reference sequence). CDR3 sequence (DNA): TGTGCCAGCAGTTTGTCCCAAATTCCCTACTACGAGCAGTACTTC. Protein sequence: CASSLSQIPYYEQYF.

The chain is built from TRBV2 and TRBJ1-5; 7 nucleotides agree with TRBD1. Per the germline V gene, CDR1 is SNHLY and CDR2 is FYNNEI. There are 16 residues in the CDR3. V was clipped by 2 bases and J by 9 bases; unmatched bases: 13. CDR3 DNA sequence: TGTGCCAGCAGTGAAATAAGGGGGCCATCGCAGTTGCCCCAGCATTTT. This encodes CASSEIRGPSQLPQHF.

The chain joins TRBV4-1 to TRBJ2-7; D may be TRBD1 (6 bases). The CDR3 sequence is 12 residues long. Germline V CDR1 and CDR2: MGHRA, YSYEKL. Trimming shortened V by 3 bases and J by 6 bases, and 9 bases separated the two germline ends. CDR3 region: CASSQGASEQYF. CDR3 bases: TGCGCCAGCAGCCAGGGGGCAAGCGAGCAGTACTTC.

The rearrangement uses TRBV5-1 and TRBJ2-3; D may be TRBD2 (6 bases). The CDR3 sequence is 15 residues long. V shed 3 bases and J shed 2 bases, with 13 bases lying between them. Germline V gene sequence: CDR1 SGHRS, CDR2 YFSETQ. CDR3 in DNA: TGCGCCAGCAGCTCAAGCGGGTTCTCCACAGATACGCAGTATTTT. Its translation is CASSSSGFSTDTQYF.

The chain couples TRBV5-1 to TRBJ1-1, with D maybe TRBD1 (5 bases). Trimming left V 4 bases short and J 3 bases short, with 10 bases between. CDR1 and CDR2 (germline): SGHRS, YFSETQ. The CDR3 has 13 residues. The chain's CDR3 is CASSDWGDTEAFF. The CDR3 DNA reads TGCGCCAGCAGCGACTGGGGCGACACTGAAGCTTTCTTT.

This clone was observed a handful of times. The CDR3 DNA reads TGCAGCGTGGAGGACAGGGGGTTTCAGTACTTC. Protein: CSVEDRGFQYF. This chain joins TRBV29-1 and TRBJ2-4, with 10 bases identical to TRBD1. Trimming took 6 bases from V and 11 from J; bases not matched to a gene: 4. This CDR3 comprises 11 residues. The germline V gene encodes CDR1 SQVTM and CDR2 ANQGSEA.

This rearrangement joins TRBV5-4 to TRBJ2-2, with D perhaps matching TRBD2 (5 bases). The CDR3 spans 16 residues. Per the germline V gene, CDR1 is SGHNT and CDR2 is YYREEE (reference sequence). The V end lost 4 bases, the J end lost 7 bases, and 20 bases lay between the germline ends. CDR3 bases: TGTGCCAGCAGCCCGACCCTAGAGGGTTGGGGCGGGGAGCTGTTTTTT. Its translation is CASSPTLEGWGGELFF. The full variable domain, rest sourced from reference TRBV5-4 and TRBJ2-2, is ETGVTQSPTHLIKTRGQQVTLRCSSQSGHNTVSWYQQALGQGPQFIFQYYREEENGRGNFPPRFSGLQFPNYSSELNVNALELDDSALYLCASSPTLEGWGGELFFGEGSRLTVL.

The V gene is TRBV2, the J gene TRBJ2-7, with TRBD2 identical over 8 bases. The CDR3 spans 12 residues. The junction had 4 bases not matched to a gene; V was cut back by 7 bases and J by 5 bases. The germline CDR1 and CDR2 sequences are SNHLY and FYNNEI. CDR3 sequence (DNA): TGTGCCAGCACCCCGGGAGGGCACGAGCAGTACTTC. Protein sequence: CASTPGGHEQYF.